The rows below give T cell receptor beta chains drawn from one sample of a study of CD8 T cells in ankylosing spondylitis. TCRdb processed the 5' RACE reads anew with MiXCR; each CDR3 protein has one entry. Here the sample spans roughly 230,000 distinct CDR3 sequences, about 18% being singletons. Sequencing used blood, either unsorted or a sorted T cell fraction (not recorded which). The receptors stem from a male donor with ankylosing spondylitis or in good health (not recorded which). Both conserved end residues are trimmed from each CDR3.

V gene	J gene	CDR3 protein
TRBV2	TRBJ2-7	ASAVAPSGRIYEQY
TRBV7-8	TRBJ2-3	ASSLRLAGIDTQY
TRBV15	TRBJ1-1	ATSRDLTDLNTEAF
TRBV5-6	TRBJ2-7	ASTKKDGRDEQY
TRBV6-2/TRBV6-3	TRBJ2-5	ASSYLAGEWQETQY
TRBV29-1	TRBJ2-5	SVDPGLQETQY
TRBV12-3/TRBV12-4	TRBJ2-3	ASSFLALGTDTQY
TRBV28	TRBJ2-7	ASSLWDRLTDYEQY
TRBV20-1	TRBJ2-1	SARGLALTSLYNEQF
TRBV2	TRBJ2-7	ASILRELSYEQY
TRBV3-1	TRBJ1-1	ASSQGGGYSTEAF
TRBV28	TRBJ2-5	ASCPRDSGTQY
TRBV29-1	TRBJ2-1	SVDRWSYNEQF
TRBV6-5	TRBJ2-7	ASSAGNYEQY
TRBV4-1	TRBJ1-4	ASSQDKIGGGAREKLF
TRBV6-5	TRBJ2-5	ASGTGTTPLF
TRBV3-1	TRBJ2-7	ASSQQSDRTSYEQY
TRBV6-5	TRBJ2-3	ASSYGTRGDTQY
TRBV9	TRBJ2-1	ASSADSGDAPF
TRBV5-6	TRBJ1-6	ASSFGTTAGSPLH
TRBV25-1	TRBJ2-5	ASGKGETQY
TRBV5-6	TRBJ2-3	ASSYDSGTGTDTQY
TRBV20-1	TRBJ2-7	SKWEFVVGAYEQY
TRBV11-2	TRBJ2-1	ASSLDLGGVKF
TRBV7-7	TRBJ2-1	ASSASGVSSYNEQF
TRBV29-1	TRBJ2-7	SVEDPHGAYEQY
TRBV6-5	TRBJ2-1	ASITLAGGYNEQF
TRBV20-1	TRBJ2-7	SAKTATGLSYEQY
TRBV9	TRBJ2-4	ASSVSGQGIMAKNIQY
TRBV27	TRBJ2-7	ASSTPYGGGRNEQY
TRBV27	TRBJ2-3	ASRVREWATDTQY
TRBV11-1	TRBJ2-7	ASSPSMSSGSPYEQY
TRBV5-6	TRBJ2-3	ASSLALGGSTDTQY
TRBV21-1	TRBJ1-5	ASSTRGTAPYSNQPQH
TRBV20-1	TRBJ1-5	SARRNWDSNQPQH
TRBV12-3/TRBV12-4	TRBJ2-2	ASSFQGNTGELF
TRBV6-2/TRBV6-3	TRBJ1-1	ASSYGSVGMNTEAF
TRBV27	TRBJ2-3	ASSLSASGPPDTQY
TRBV5-1	TRBJ1-1	ASSWTGAGANTEAF
TRBV25-1	TRBJ2-7	ASSEFAGTHEQY
TRBV3-1	TRBJ2-2	ASSQDLTGWDTGELF
TRBV9	TRBJ2-7	ASSVGVAGSHEQY
TRBV12-3/TRBV12-4	TRBJ1-2	ASTLGGDGYT
TRBV12-3/TRBV12-4	TRBJ1-5	ASSLGTGSGVPQH
TRBV6-1	TRBJ2-7	ASTPGQSPYEHY
TRBV29-1	TRBJ2-7	SVAVREGYEQY
TRBV11-2	TRBJ2-2	ASSSWTATGELF
TRBV29-1	TRBJ2-7	SVALLGTSEQY